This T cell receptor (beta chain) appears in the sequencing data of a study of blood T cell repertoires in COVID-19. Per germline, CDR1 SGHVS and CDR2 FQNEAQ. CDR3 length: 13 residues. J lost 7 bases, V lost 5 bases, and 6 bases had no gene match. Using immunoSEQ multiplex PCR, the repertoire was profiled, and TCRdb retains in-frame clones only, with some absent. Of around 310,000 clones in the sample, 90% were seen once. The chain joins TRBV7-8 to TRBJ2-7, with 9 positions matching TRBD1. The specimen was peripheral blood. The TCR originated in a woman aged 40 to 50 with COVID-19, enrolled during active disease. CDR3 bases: TGTGCCAGCAGCCGGATGACAGGGGGTGAGCAGTACTTC. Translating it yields CASSRMTGGEQYF. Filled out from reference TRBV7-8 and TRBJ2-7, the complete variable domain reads GAGVSQSPRYKVAKRGQDVALRCDPISGHVSLFWYQQALGQGPEFLTYFQNEAQLDKSGLPSDRFFAERPEGSVSTLKIQRTQQEDSAVYLCASSRMTGGEQYFGPGTRLTVT.